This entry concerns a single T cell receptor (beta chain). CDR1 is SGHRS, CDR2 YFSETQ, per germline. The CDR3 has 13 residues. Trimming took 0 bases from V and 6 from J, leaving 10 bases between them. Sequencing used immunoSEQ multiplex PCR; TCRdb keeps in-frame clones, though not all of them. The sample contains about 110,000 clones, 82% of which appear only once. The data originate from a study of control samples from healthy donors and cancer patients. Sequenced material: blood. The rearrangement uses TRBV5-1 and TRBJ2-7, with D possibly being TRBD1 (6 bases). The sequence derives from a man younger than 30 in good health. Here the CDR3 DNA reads TGCGCCAGCAGCTTGGCAGGGGTCGCCGAGCAGTACTTC. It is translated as CASSLAGVAEQYF.